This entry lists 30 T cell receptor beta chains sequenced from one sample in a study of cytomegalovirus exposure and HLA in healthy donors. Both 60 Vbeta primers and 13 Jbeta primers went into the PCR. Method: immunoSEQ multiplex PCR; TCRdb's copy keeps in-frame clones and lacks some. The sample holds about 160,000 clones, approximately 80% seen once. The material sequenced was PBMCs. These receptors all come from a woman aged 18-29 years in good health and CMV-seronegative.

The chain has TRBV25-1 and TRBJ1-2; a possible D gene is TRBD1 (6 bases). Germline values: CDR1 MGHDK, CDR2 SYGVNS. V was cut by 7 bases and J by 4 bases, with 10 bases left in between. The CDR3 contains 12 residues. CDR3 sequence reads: CASNSGVYGYTF. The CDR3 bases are TGTGCCAGCAACTCAGGGGTCTATGGCTACACCTTC.

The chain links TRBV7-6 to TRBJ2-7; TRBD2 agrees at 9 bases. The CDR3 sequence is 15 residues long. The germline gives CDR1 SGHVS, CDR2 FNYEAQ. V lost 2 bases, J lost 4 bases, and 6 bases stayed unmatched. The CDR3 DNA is TGTGCCAGCAGCTTAACGGGACTAGCAGGTTACGAGCAGTACTTC. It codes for CASSLTGLAGYEQYF.

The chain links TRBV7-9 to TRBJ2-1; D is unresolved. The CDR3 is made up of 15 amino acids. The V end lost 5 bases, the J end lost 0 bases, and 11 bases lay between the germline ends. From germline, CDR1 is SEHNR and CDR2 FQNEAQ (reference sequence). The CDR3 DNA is TGTGCCAGCAGCGACCCCGCTAGCTCCTACAATGAGCAGTTCTTC. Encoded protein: CASSDPASSYNEQFF.

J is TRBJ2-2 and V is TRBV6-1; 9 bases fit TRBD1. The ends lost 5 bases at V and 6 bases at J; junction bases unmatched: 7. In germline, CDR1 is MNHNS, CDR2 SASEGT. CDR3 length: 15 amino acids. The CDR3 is CASSTGTGKAGELFF. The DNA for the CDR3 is TGTGCCAGCAGTACCGGGACAGGGAAAGCCGGGGAGCTGTTTTTT.

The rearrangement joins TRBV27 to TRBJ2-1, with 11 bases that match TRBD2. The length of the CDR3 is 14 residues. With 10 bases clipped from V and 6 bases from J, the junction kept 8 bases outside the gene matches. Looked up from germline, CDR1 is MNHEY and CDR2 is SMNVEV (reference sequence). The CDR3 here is CANSFTSGGNEQFF. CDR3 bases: TGTGCCAACTCATTCACTAGCGGGGGCAATGAGCAGTTCTTC.

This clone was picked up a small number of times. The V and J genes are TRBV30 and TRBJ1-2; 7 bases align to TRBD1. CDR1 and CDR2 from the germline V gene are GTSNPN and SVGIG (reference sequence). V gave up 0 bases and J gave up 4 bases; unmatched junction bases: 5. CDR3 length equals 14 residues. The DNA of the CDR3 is TGTGCCTGGAGTGTCGGGACAGCCCTCTATGGCTACACCTTC. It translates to CAWSVGTALYGYTF.

CDR3 bases: TGCAGCGTTCTCCGGACAGGGGTGGAGGGCTACACCTTC. Its translation: CSVLRTGVEGYTF. This chain links TRBV29-1 with TRBJ1-2, with TRBD1 identical over 9 bases. The CDR3 is made up of 13 amino acids. Germline CDR1 is SQVTM and CDR2 is ANQGSEA. The junction had 9 bases not matched to a gene; V was cut back by 5 bases and J by 8 bases.

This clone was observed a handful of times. CDR3 DNA: TGTGCCAGCAGCTTAGACGTCAGGGAGAACACCGGGGAGCTGTTTTTT. Translation gives CASSLDVRENTGELFF. The chain couples TRBV7-9 to TRBJ2-2; possibly TRBD1 for D (5 bases). V lost 1 base, J lost 1 base, and 10 bases lay in between. The CDR3 spans 16 residues. Germline CDR1 and CDR2: SEHNR and FQNEAQ (reference sequence).

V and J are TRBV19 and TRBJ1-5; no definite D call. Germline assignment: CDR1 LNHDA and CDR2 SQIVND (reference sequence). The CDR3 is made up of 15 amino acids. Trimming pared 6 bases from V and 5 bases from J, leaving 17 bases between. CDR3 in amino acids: CASRVGTRSDQPQHF. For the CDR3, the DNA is TGTGCCAGTAGGGTGGGCACTCGGTCTGATCAGCCCCAGCATTTT.

The CDR3 here is CASRHPDRGTDTQYF. The DNA for the CDR3 is TGTGCCAGCAGACACCCGGACAGAGGCACAGATACGCAGTATTTT. This chain uses TRBV27 with TRBJ2-3, with D possibly TRBD1 on 6 matching bases. The CDR3 is 15 residues long. Trimming took off 6 bases at V and 1 base at J, with 14 bases between the two ends. Germline lookup yields CDR1 MNHEY and CDR2 SMNVEV (reference sequence).

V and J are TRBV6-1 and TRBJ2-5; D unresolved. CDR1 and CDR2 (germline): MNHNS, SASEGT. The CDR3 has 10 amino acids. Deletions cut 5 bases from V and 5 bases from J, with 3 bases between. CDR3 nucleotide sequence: TGTGCCAGCAGTCTCGAGACCCAGTACTTC. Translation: CASSLETQYF.

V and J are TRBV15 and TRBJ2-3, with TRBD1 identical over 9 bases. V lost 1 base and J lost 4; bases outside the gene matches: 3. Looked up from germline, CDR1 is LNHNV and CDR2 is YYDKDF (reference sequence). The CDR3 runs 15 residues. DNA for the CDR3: TGTGCCACCAGCAGAGGGGACAGGGAGGCAGATACGCAGTATTTT. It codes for CATSRGDREADTQYF. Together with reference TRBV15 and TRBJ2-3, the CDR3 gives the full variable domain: DAMVIQNPRYQVTQFGKPVTLSCSQTLNHNVMYWYQQKSSQAPKLLFHYYDKDFNNEADTPDNFQSRRPNTSFCFLDIRSPGLGDTAMYLCATSRGDREADTQYFGPGTRLTVL.

Here the CDR3 DNA reads TGTGCCAGTAGCGCCCAGGGGTTTGTGAGTTACGAGCAGTACTTC. Encoded protein: CASSAQGFVSYEQYF. V usage is TRBV19 and J usage is TRBJ2-7; the D gene is possibly TRBD1 (6 bases). This CDR3 has 15 amino acids. Trimming took 6 bases from V and 4 from J, leaving 19 bases between them. Germline V gives CDR1 LNHDA, CDR2 SQIVND (reference sequence).

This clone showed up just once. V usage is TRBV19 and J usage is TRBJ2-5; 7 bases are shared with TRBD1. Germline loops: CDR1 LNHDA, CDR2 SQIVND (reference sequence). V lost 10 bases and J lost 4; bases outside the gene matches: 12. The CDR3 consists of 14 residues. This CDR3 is CATSPQGMGETQYF. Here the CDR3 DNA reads TGTGCCACCTCGCCACAGGGGATGGGAGAGACCCAGTACTTC. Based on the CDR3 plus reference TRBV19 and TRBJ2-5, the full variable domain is DGGITQSPKYLFRKEGQNVTLSCEQNLNHDAMYWYRQDPGQGLRLIYYSQIVNDFQKGDIAEGYSVSREKKESFPLTVTSAQKNPTAFYLCATSPQGMGETQYFGPGTRLLVL.

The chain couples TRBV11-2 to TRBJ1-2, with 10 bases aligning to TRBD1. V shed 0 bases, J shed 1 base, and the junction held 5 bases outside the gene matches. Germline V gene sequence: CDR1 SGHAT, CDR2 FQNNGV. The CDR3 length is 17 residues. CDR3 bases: TGTGCCAGCAGCTTAGAGCCGGGACAGGGGAGTAACTATGGCTACACCTTC. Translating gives CASSLEPGQGSNYGYTF.

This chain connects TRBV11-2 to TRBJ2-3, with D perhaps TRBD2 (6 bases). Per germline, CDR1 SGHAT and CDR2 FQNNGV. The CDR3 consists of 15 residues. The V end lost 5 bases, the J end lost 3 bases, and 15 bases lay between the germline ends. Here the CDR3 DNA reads TGTGCCAGCAGCGTAATCGGGGGTAGGACAGATACGCAGTATTTT. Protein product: CASSVIGGRTDTQYF.

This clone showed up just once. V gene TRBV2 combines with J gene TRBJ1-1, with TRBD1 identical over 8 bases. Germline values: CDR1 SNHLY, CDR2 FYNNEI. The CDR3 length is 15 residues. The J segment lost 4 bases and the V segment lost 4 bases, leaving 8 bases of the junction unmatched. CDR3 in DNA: TGTGCCAGCAGTGCTAGGGGCACAGGGGGCACTGAAGCTTTCTTT. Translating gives CASSARGTGGTEAFF.

The CDR3 coding sequence is TGCGCCAGCAGTCGGCAGGGTGGAACAGATACGCAGTATTTT. Protein product: CASSRQGGTDTQYF. This chain uses TRBV10-2 with TRBJ2-3; tentatively, D is TRBD1 (5 bases). There are 14 residues in the CDR3. The germline V and J ends were trimmed by 5 bases and 3 bases, with 12 bases remaining between them. CDR1 WSHSY and CDR2 SAAADI come from the germline V gene.

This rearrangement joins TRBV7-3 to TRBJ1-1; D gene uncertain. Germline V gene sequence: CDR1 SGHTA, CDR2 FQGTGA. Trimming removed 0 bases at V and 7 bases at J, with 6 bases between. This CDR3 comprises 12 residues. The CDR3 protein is CASSLTTGEAFF. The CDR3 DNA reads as TGTGCCAGCAGCTTAACTACGGGTGAAGCTTTCTTT.

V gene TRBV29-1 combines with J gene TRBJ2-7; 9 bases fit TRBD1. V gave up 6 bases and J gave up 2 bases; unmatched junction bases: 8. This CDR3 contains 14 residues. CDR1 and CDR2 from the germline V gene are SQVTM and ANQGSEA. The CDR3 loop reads CSVRRTGATYEQYF. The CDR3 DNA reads TGCAGCGTCCGAAGGACAGGGGCAACCTACGAGCAGTACTTC.

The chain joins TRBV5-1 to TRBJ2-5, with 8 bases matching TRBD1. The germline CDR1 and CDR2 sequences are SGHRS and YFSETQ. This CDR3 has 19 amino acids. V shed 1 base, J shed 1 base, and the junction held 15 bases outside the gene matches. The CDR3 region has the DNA TGCGCCAGCAGCTTGCTGGGACAGGTTTCGGTTAGGGGCCAAGAGACCCAGTACTTC. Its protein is CASSLLGQVSVRGQETQYF.

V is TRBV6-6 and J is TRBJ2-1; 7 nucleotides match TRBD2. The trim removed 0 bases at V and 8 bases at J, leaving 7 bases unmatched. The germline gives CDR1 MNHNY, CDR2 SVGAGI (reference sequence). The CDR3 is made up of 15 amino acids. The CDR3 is CASSYSSGGPDEQFF. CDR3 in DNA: TGTGCCAGCAGTTACTCGTCGGGAGGACCCGATGAGCAGTTCTTC.

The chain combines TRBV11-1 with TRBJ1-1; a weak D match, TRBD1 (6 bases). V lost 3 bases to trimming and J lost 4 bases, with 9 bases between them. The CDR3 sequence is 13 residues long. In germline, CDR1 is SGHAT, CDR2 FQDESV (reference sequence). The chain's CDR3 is CASSFFRGTEAFF. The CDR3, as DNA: TGTGCCAGCAGCTTCTTCAGGGGCACTGAAGCTTTCTTT. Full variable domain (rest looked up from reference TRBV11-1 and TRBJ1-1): EAEVAQSPRYKITEKSQAVAFWCDPISGHATLYWYRQILGQGPELLVQFQDESVVDDSQLPKDRFSAERLKGVDSTLKIQPAELGDSAMYLCASSFFRGTEAFFGQGTRLTVV.

The CDR3, as DNA: TGTGCCAGCAGCGTAGTCACAGGGGGCGAGCAGTACTTC. It is translated as CASSVVTGGEQYF. The chain links TRBV9 to TRBJ2-7, with TRBD1 identical over 8 bases. Germline assignment: CDR1 SGDLS and CDR2 YYNGEE. CDR3 length equals 13 residues. The J segment lost 6 bases and the V segment lost 0 bases, leaving 2 bases of the junction unmatched.

The CDR3 spells CASSLGGQGHYGYTF. Written as DNA, the CDR3 is TGTGCCAGCAGCCTGGGAGGGCAGGGGCACTATGGCTACACCTTC. The chain couples TRBV5-4 to TRBJ1-2; D is possibly TRBD1 (6 bases). V lost 4 bases, J lost 3 bases, and 16 bases lay in between. The V gene's germline CDR1 is SGHNT and CDR2 YYREEE (reference sequence). The length of the CDR3 is 15 residues. Full variable domain (remainder filled in from reference TRBV5-4 and TRBJ1-2): ETGVTQSPTHLIKTRGQQVTLRCSSQSGHNTVSWYQQALGQGPQFIFQYYREEENGRGNFPPRFSGLQFPNYSSELNVNALELDDSALYLCASSLGGQGHYGYTFGSGTRLTVV.

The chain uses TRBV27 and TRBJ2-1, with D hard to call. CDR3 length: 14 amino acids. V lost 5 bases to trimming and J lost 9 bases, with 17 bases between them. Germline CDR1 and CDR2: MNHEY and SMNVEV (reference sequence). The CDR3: CASSPRGAAFEQFF. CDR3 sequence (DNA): TGTGCCAGCAGTCCTCGTGGAGCAGCGTTTGAGCAGTTCTTC.

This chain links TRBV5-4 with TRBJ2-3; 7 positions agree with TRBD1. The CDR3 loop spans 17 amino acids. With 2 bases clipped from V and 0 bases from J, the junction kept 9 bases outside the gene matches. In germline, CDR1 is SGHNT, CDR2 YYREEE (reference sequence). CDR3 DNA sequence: TGTGCCAGCAGCTTCCCGCCTGGGACAGCTAGCACAGATACGCAGTATTTT. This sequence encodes CASSFPPGTASTDTQYF.

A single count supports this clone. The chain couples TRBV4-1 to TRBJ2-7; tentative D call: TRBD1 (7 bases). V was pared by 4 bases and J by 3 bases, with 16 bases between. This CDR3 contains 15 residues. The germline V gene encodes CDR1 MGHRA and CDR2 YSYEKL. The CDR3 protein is CASSPQTGDFYEQYF. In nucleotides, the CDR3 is TGCGCCAGCAGCCCGCAAACAGGGGACTTCTACGAGCAGTACTTC.

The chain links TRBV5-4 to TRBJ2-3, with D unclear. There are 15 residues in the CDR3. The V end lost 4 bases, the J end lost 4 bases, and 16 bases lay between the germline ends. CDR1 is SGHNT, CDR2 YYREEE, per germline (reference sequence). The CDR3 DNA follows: TGTGCCAGCAGCCCCCCCACCCAGGTTGCAGATACGCAGTATTTT. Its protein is CASSPPTQVADTQYF.

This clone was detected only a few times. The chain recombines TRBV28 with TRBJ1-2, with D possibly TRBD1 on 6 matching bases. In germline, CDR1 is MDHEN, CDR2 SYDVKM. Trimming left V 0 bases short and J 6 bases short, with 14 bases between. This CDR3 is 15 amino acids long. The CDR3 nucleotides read TGTGCCAGCAGTTTATGGTACAGGGTTGGTGATGGCTACACCTTC. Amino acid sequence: CASSLWYRVGDGYTF.